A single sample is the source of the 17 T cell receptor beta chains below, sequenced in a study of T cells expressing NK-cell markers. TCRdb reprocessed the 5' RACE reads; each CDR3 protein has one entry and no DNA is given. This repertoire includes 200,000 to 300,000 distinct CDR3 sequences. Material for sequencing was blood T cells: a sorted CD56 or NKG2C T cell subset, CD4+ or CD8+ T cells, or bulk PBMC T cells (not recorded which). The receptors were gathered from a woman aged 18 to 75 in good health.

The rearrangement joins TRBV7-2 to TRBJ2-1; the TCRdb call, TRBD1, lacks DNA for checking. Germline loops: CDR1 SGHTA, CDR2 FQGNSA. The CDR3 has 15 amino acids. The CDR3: CASSDGTGAHNEQFF.

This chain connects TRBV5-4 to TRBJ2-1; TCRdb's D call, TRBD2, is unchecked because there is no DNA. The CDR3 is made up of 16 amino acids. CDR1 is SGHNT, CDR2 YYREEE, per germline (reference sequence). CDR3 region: CASSYPLAGEYNEQFF.

The CDR3 spells CASSSPGTGNYEQYF. The V call is TRBV27, the J call TRBJ2-7; TCRdb calls TRBD1, which cannot be checked without DNA. The CDR3 has 15 amino acids. CDR1 and CDR2 (germline): MNHEY, SMNVEV (reference sequence).

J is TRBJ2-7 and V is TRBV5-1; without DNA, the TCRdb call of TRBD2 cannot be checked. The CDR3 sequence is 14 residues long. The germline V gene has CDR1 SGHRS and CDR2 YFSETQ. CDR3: CASSLSSGPYEQYF.

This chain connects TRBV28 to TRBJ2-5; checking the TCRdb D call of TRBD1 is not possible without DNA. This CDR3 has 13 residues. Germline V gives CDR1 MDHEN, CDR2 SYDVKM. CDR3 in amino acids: CASSPPSMETQYF.

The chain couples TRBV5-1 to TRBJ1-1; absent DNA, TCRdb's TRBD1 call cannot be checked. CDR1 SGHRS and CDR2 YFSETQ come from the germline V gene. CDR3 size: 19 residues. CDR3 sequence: CASSSPAGAGIGMNTEAFF.

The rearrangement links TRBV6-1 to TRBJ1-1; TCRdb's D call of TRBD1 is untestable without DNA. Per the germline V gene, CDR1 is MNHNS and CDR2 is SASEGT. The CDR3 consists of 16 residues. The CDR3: CACGTGAFTRVAEAFF.

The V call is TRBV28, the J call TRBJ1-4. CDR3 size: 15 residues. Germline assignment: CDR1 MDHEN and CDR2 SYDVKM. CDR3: CASSLLQGGGEKLFF.

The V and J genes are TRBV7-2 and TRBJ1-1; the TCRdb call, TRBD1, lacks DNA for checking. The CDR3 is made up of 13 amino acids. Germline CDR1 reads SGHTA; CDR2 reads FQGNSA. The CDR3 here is CASSSQYAHEAFF.

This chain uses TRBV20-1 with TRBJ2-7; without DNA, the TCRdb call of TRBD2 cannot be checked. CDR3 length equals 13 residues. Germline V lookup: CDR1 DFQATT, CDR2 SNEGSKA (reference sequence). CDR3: CSARTAGGNEQYF.

The CDR3 loop reads CASSLREFDTQYF. The chain uses TRBV7-7 and TRBJ2-3; with no DNA, the TCRdb D assignment of TRBD1 cannot be verified. Germline V lookup: CDR1 SSHAT, CDR2 FNYEAQ (reference sequence). The CDR3 length is 13 residues.

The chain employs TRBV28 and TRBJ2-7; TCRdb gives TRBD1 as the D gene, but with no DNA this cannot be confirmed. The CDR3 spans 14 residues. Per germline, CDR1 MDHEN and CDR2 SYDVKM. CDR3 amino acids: CASRLPGQSYEQYF. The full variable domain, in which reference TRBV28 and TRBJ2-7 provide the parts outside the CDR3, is DVKVTQSSRYLVKRTGEKVFLECVQDMDHENMFWYRQDPGLGLRLIYFSYDVKMKEKGDIPEGYSVSREKKERFSLILESASTNQTSMYLCASRLPGQSYEQYFGPGTRLTVT.

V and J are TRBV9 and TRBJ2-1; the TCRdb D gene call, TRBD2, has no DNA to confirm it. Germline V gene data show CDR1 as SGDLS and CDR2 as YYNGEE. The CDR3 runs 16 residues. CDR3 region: CASSAGTSPTYNEQFF.

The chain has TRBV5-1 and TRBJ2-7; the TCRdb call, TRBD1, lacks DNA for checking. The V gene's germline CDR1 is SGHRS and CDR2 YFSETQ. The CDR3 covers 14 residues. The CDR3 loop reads CASSLTTGSYEQYF.

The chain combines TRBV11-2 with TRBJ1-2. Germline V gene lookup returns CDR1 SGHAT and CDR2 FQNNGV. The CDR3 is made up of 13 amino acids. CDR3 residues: CASSLNIVGGYTF.

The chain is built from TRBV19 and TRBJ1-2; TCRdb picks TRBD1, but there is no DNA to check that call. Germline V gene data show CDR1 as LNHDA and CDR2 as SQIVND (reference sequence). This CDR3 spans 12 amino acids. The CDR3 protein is CASLRQNYGYTF.

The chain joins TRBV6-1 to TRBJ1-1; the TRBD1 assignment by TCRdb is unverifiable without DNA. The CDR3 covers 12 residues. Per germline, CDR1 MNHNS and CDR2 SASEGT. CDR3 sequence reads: CASRDRQVEAFF.